Listed here are 25 T cell receptor beta chains from one sample, sequenced in a study of beta chain features in type 1 diabetes. Study-level results: Among patients with Type 1 diabetes, TCRB CDR3s were moderately but significantly shorter in every one of the four CD4+ subsets.

Expressed TCRB transcripts were sequenced, since all the RNA that had been isolated was reverse transcribed. Repertoires were generated with immunoSEQ multiplex PCR, while TCRdb's copy carries only in-frame clones and drops some. Among 600,000 to 700,000 clones listed, around 12% were seen once. These receptors lack a known antigen. The sample was naive CD4+ T cells from blood. Receptors originate from a man in his thirties or forties with type 1 diabetes.

A few counts support this clone. The rearrangement uses TRBV19 and TRBJ2-7; D is unclear. V was trimmed by 6 bases and J by 1 base, leaving 16 bases between them. This CDR3 region has 15 residues. Per germline, CDR1 LNHDA and CDR2 SQIVND (reference sequence). The CDR3 region has the DNA TGTGCCAGTAGCAAGATGACGACGGATTCCTACGAGCAGTACTTC. Protein: CASSKMTTDSYEQYF. The full variable domain, its missing parts supplied by reference TRBV19 and TRBJ2-7, is DGGITQSPKYLFRKEGQNVTLSCEQNLNHDAMYWYRQDPGQGLRLIYYSQIVNDFQKGDIAEGYSVSREKKESFPLTVTSAQKNPTAFYLCASSKMTTDSYEQYFGPGTRLTVT.

This sequence joins TRBV7-6 and TRBJ2-3; D ambiguous. The ends were cut back, 1 base at V and 4 bases at J, with 6 bases in the middle. CDR3 length equals 13 residues. Germline values: CDR1 SGHVS, CDR2 FNYEAQ. The CDR3 loop reads CASSLELSDTQYF. The CDR3 DNA is TGTGCCAGCAGCTTAGAGTTGTCAGATACGCAGTATTTT.

In this sample, this clone turned up a few times. The V call is TRBV30, the J call TRBJ2-1, with 7 bases that match TRBD2. CDR1 and CDR2 (germline): GTSNPN, SVGIG (reference sequence). This CDR3 contains 12 residues. J was trimmed by 7 bases and V by 4 bases; bases with no gene match: 4. CDR3 sequence reads: CAWNGGLNEQFF. The CDR3 bases are TGTGCCTGGAACGGGGGACTAAATGAGCAGTTCTTC.

This clone was recorded only once. The chain has TRBV5-4 and TRBJ1-6, with TRBD1 as a possible D gene (6 bases). V was cut by 4 bases and J by 7 bases, with 15 bases left in between. The CDR3 has 15 residues. CDR1 is SGHNT and CDR2 is YYREEE in the germline V gene (reference sequence). Written as DNA, the CDR3 is TGTGCCAGCAGCCTCCCAGGGGTCGAGAATTCACCCCTCCACTTT. Its protein is CASSLPGVENSPLHF.

This clone was detected a few times. The chain joins TRBV4-1 to TRBJ2-1; 8 positions match TRBD1. The junction had 12 bases not matched to a gene; V was cut back by 4 bases and J by 10 bases. CDR1 and CDR2 (germline): MGHRA, YSYEKL. This CDR3 contains 15 residues. The CDR3 DNA reads as TGCGCCAGCAGCCGCCTGCCGACAGGGGCGGACGAGCAGTTCTTC. Residues: CASSRLPTGADEQFF.

The sample holds a few counts of this clone. The chain links TRBV6-5 to TRBJ2-6; D is uncertain. V was trimmed by 5 bases and J by 0 bases, leaving 8 bases between them. Germline-derived CDR1 and CDR2 are MNHEY and SVGAGI. This CDR3 comprises 15 residues. CDR3 loop: CASSPNRSGANVLTF. The CDR3, as DNA: TGTGCCAGCAGTCCCAATCGCTCTGGGGCCAACGTCCTGACTTTC.

Turning to this clone: The same CDR3 also results from other DNA sequences found in this sample. V is TRBV9 and J is TRBJ2-3; D unresolved. Trimming took 4 bases from V and 1 from J, leaving 10 bases between them. There are 14 residues in the CDR3. Germline values: CDR1 SGDLS, CDR2 YYNGEE. Written as DNA, the CDR3 is TGTGCCAGCAGCTCCCGGACCGGCACAGATACGCAGTATTTT. Protein: CASSSRTGTDTQYF.

This clone was counted only a few times. The V call is TRBV19, the J call TRBJ1-6; D is undetermined. There are 13 residues in the CDR3. With 9 bases removed from V and 13 bases from J, the gap between germline ends came to 19 bases. Germline V gene data show CDR1 as LNHDA and CDR2 as SQIVND (reference sequence). CDR3 in DNA: TGTGCCAGCGGGAGAAACACCTTCGATCCCCTCCACTTT. This sequence encodes CASGRNTFDPLHF.

This clone has more than one count but fewer than ten. The V gene is TRBV10-3, the J gene TRBJ2-1, with 10 bases lining up with TRBD1. CDR1 is ENHRY and CDR2 is SYGVKD in the germline V gene. The CDR3 spans 13 residues. The V segment lost 7 bases and the J segment 6 bases; nucleotides outside the gene matches: 3. The CDR3 loop is CAINGTGVNEQFF. CDR3 DNA sequence: TGTGCCATCAACGGGACAGGGGTCAATGAGCAGTTCTTC.

The chain carries TRBV18 and TRBJ2-3, with D possibly being TRBD1 (5 bases). Germline assignment: CDR1 KGHSH and CDR2 LQKENI. Trimming left V 2 bases short and J 2 bases short, with 11 bases between. CDR3 size: 15 residues. The CDR3 here is CASSPLTADTDTQYF. In nucleotides, the CDR3 is TGTGCCAGCTCACCATTGACAGCAGACACAGATACGCAGTATTTT.

This chain joins TRBV7-9 and TRBJ1-5; D not certain. Germline V gives CDR1 SEHNR, CDR2 FQNEAQ (reference sequence). CDR3 length equals 13 residues. The V and J ends lost 5 bases and 3 bases respectively, with 8 bases between them. CDR3: CASSPAANQPQHF. Written as DNA, the CDR3 is TGTGCCAGCAGCCCCGCGGCCAATCAGCCCCAGCATTTT.

This clone has just a few counts. The CDR3 DNA reads as TGCGCCAGTCGCGCCTTCGACGGGGCCGGGGAGCTGTTTTTT. Its translation is CASRAFDGAGELFF. The rearrangement links TRBV4-3 to TRBJ2-2, with D perhaps matching TRBD2 (5 bases). CDR1 is LGHNA, CDR2 YSLEER, per germline. V lost 9 bases, J lost 6 bases, and 17 bases lay in between. The CDR3 has 14 residues.

The J gene is TRBJ2-1, the V gene TRBV9; 7 bases are a match to TRBD2. V dropped 3 bases and J dropped 4; count of bases not matched to a gene: 10. Germline CDR1 reads SGDLS; CDR2 reads YYNGEE. This CDR3 has 16 amino acids. CDR3 amino acids: CASSGEGRSDYNEQFF. The CDR3 DNA follows: TGTGCCAGCAGCGGGGAGGGTAGGTCCGATTACAATGAGCAGTTCTTC.

Only a few counts were recorded for this clone. The CDR3 region is CASSNNPGRINYGYTF. The CDR3 DNA reads TGTGCCAGCAGCAATAACCCCGGACGTATTAACTATGGCTACACCTTC. The J gene is TRBJ1-2, the V gene TRBV9; no definite D call. Germline V gene data show CDR1 as SGDLS and CDR2 as YYNGEE. This CDR3 comprises 16 residues. V lost 4 bases to trimming and J lost 1 base, with 17 bases between them. The full variable domain, in which reference TRBV9 and TRBJ1-2 provide the parts outside the CDR3, is DSGVTQTPKHLITATGQRVTLRCSPRSGDLSVYWYQQSLDQGLQFLIQYYNGEERAKGNILERFSAQQFPDLHSELNLSSLELGDSALYFCASSNNPGRINYGYTFGSGTRLTVV.

This clone was seen a handful of times. The chain combines TRBV7-2 with TRBJ1-2; D may be TRBD1 (5 bases). CDR3 size: 13 residues. Trimming cost V 4 bases and J 8 bases, with 14 bases left between them. Germline lookup yields CDR1 SGHTA and CDR2 FQGNSA. As DNA, the CDR3 is TGTGCCAGCAGCTCGGGACCGTCGCTGGGCTACACCTTC. As protein: CASSSGPSLGYTF.

About this clone: Distinct nucleotide sequences in the sample also encode this CDR3. This chain joins TRBV7-9 and TRBJ1-1; D is ambiguous. CDR3 length: 13 amino acids. V dropped 1 base and J dropped 4 bases, with 7 bases sitting between them. Germline V lookup: CDR1 SEHNR, CDR2 FQNEAQ (reference sequence). The CDR3 sequence: CASSLVSGTEAFF. In DNA, the CDR3 is TGTGCCAGCAGCTTAGTCTCCGGCACTGAAGCTTTCTTT.

This clone was recorded a few times. The rearrangement links TRBV9 to TRBJ2-1; no definite D call. Trimming took off 2 bases at V and 0 bases at J, with 12 bases between the two ends. CDR3 length: 16 amino acids. The germline V gene encodes CDR1 SGDLS and CDR2 YYNGEE. CDR3 sequence (DNA): TGTGCCAGCAGCGTGTCACAGACCAGCTCCTACAATGAGCAGTTCTTC. This sequence encodes CASSVSQTSSYNEQFF.

The chain combines TRBV4-3 with TRBJ1-1; D gene unclear. CDR1 and CDR2 from the germline V gene are LGHNA and YSLEER. V was clipped by 0 bases and J by 5 bases, with 10 bases between them. The CDR3 length is 14 residues. CDR3 bases: TGCGCCAGCAGCCAAGACCCCATGAGAACTGAAGCTTTCTTT. Translated: CASSQDPMRTEAFF.

This clone was seen more than once but under ten times. The chain recombines TRBV7-8 with TRBJ1-5; D is unclear. Trimming stripped 5 bases from V and 4 bases from J, with 15 bases between. CDR1 SGHVS and CDR2 FQNEAQ come from the germline V gene. The CDR3 is made up of 15 amino acids. CDR3 in amino acids: CASSPDSGQNQPQHF. The CDR3 DNA reads as TGTGCCAGCAGCCCCGACTCCGGCCAGAATCAGCCCCAGCATTTT.

This clone was observed a few times. Here the CDR3 DNA reads TGCGCCAGCAGCTTAAGGACAGGGAACTATGGCTACACCTTC. This encodes CASSLRTGNYGYTF. This chain joins TRBV4-1 and TRBJ1-2; 8 nucleotides match TRBD1. This CDR3 is 14 amino acids long. CDR1 and CDR2 (germline): MGHRA, YSYEKL. J gave up 2 bases and V 5 bases, and 4 bases lay outside the gene matches.

The rearrangement uses TRBV10-2 and TRBJ2-1; D possibly corresponds to TRBD2 (5 bases). The CDR3 length is 14 residues. Germline CDR1 and CDR2: WSHSY and SAAADI. Trimming took 2 bases from V and 4 from J, leaving 9 bases between them. CDR3 sequence reads: CASSEPGSYNEQFF. DNA for the CDR3: TGCGCCAGCAGTGAGCCGGGATCTTACAATGAGCAGTTCTTC.

There are a few counts of this clone. The chain has TRBV19 and TRBJ2-3, with TRBD1 matching 8 bases. Looked up from germline, CDR1 is LNHDA and CDR2 is SQIVND (reference sequence). J gave up 2 bases and V 10 bases, and 8 bases lay outside the gene matches. This CDR3 region has 14 residues. This chain's CDR3 is CATSLGQATDTQYF. CDR3 sequence (DNA): TGTGCCACCTCCTTGGGACAGGCCACAGATACGCAGTATTTT.

This clone appeared a few times. The chain uses TRBV6-6 and TRBJ2-3; D might be TRBD1 (5 bases). The CDR3 contains 12 residues. CDR1 and CDR2 (germline): MNHNY, SVGAGI (reference sequence). V was clipped by 6 bases and J by 1 base, with 5 bases between them. CDR3 sequence (DNA): TGTGCCAGCAGACAGGGCACAGATACGCAGTATTTT. This translates into CASRQGTDTQYF.

This clone has only a few counts. The genes are TRBV29-1 and TRBJ1-2; D gene unclear. This CDR3 contains 12 residues. V was trimmed by 1 base and J by 8 bases, leaving 11 bases between them. The V gene's germline CDR1 is SQVTM and CDR2 ANQGSEA. As DNA, the CDR3 is TGCAGCGTTGAAGTCGGCAGGAGGGGCTACACCTTC. This sequence encodes CSVEVGRRGYTF.

V and J are TRBV5-1 and TRBJ2-7, with 7 bases that match TRBD1. V lost 3 bases to trimming and J lost 0 bases; unmatched junction nucleotides: 6. CDR3 length: 15 amino acids. Germline CDR1 is SGHRS and CDR2 is YFSETQ. The DNA for the CDR3 is TGCGCCAGCAGCTCTCAGACAGGGCGCTCCTACGAGCAGTACTTC. It specifies CASSSQTGRSYEQYF.